The T cell receptor beta chain described here comes from a study of T cells in Graves' hyperthyroidism and ophthalmopathy. Study background: Peripheral blood collection took place at initial diagnosis, before any treatment. Study results and caveats: A 13 V-J model separated ophthalmopathy from stable hyperthyroidism.

For this clonotype: Its matching antigen is unknown.

CDR3 length: 17 residues. V lost 4 bases to trimming and J lost 0 bases, with 19 bases between them. From germline, CDR1 is SGHRS and CDR2 YFSETQ. Hyperthyroidism of Graves' type that showed no ophthalmopathy progression within 18 months was stable. Out of over 7.5 ml of fresh peripheral blood came the PBMCs. TCR beta CDR3 sequences were amplified from RNA transcripts. The primer set for the first-round RT-PCR of the TCR CDR3 was HTBI. In TCRdb, the multiplex PCR reads were re-called with MiXCR into one record per CDR3 protein. The table records hundreds of thousands of distinct CDR3 sequences, 15% to 20% of them present only once.

The sequenced material came from blood. The TCR comes from a woman between 25 and 40 years old with Graves' hyperthyroidism. The chain combines TRBV5-1 with TRBJ1-1; tentatively, D is TRBD1 (5 bases). The CDR3 DNA follows: TGCGCCAGCAGCCCAGGGAGAGCCGCCCGGATGAACACTGAAGCTTTCTTT. Amino acid sequence: CASSPGRAARMNTEAFF.